This entry lists 21 T cell receptor beta chains sequenced from one sample in a study of T cell repertoires in cytomegalovirus infection. TCRdb called the reads again in MiXCR, with one record for every CDR3 protein. The table has approximately 500,000 distinct CDR3 sequences, approximately 15% seen once. The sequenced sample was CD8+ T cells from PBMCs. The origin of the receptors is a human donor in good health (CMV status not recorded). Some clones in this sample may be carry-over from other donors' samples.

This clonotype was seen repeatedly, ten times or more. The gene calls are TRBV7-9 and TRBJ2-4; D is ambiguous. The CDR3 contains 15 residues. The ends were cut back, 4 bases at V and 1 base at J, with 11 bases in the middle. The germline CDR1 and CDR2 sequences are SEHNR and FQNEAQ (reference sequence). CDR3 amino acids: CASSSDRVAKNIQYF. The CDR3 nucleotides read TGTGCCAGCAGCTCCGATAGGGTGGCCAAAAACATTCAGTACTTC.

The V call is TRBV11-2, the J call TRBJ2-1; 10 bases align to TRBD2. Per germline, CDR1 SGHAT and CDR2 FQNNGV. V dropped 4 bases and J dropped 6; count of bases not matched to a gene: 12. There are 17 residues in the CDR3. The CDR3 sequence: CASSSASGGQGTNEQFF. The CDR3 nucleotides read TGTGCCAGCAGCTCCGCTAGCGGGGGCCAGGGTACCAATGAGCAGTTCTTC.

The V call is TRBV10-3, the J call TRBJ2-7; D not certain. Trimming took 2 bases from V and 3 from J, leaving 5 bases between them. Germline V gives CDR1 ENHRY, CDR2 SYGVKD. The CDR3 covers 12 residues. CDR3 amino acids: CAISERVYEQYF. The CDR3 DNA sequence: TGTGCCATCAGTGAGAGAGTCTACGAGCAGTACTTC.

To note about this clonotype: As the CDR3 is not closed by the conserved phenylalanine or tryptophan, this likely results from a read error. This rearrangement joins TRBV4-2 to TRBJ2-5, with 12 bases identical to TRBD2. CDR3 length equals 15 residues. Germline V gene lookup returns CDR1 LGHNA and CDR2 YNFKEQ. The junction had 5 bases not matched to a gene; V was cut back by 4 bases and J by 5 bases. The CDR3 is CASSPWTSGEETQYL. The CDR3 bases are TGTGCCAGCAGCCCCTGGACTAGCGGGGAGGAGACCCAGTACTTA.

This clonotype was recorded at least ten times. V is TRBV10-3 and J is TRBJ2-1; a possible D gene is TRBD2 (6 bases). CDR1 ENHRY and CDR2 SYGVKD come from the germline V gene. There are 13 residues in the CDR3. Trimming took 6 bases from V and 8 from J, leaving 14 bases between them. CDR3 in amino acids: CAIRRDREYEQFF. The CDR3 nucleotides read TGTGCCATCAGGCGGGACCGAGAGTATGAGCAGTTCTTC.

Many counts were recorded for this clonotype. CDR3 in DNA: TGTGCCAGCAGCTTAGTTGAGCGGGTGGGCACAGATACGCAGTATTTT. It translates to CASSLVERVGTDTQYF. The genes are TRBV7-6 and TRBJ2-3, with a tentative D call TRBD2 (6 bases). CDR3 length equals 16 residues. Deletions cut 1 base from V and 1 base from J, with 12 bases between. Germline V gene lookup returns CDR1 SGHVS and CDR2 FNYEAQ.

Of note for this clonotype: No conserved phenylalanine or tryptophan ends this CDR3, so it is likely a read error. This chain uses TRBV2 with TRBJ2-5; D is ambiguous. The length of the CDR3 is 13 residues. V lost 7 bases and J 2 bases, leaving 11 bases between the germline ends. Germline CDR1 and CDR2: SNHLY and FYNNEI. In DNA form, the CDR3 reads TGTGCCAGCAAGGAGCCCGTACAAGAGACCCAGTACTAC. Protein: CASKEPVQETQYY.

The chain combines TRBV2 with TRBJ1-4, with unresolved D. V lost 3 bases and J 3 bases, leaving 14 bases between the germline ends. Germline V lookup: CDR1 SNHLY, CDR2 FYNNEI. The CDR3 has 16 amino acids. The CDR3 DNA follows: TGTGCCAGCAGTGACGCCGGCGGAAAGGCTAATGAAAAACTGTTTTTT. Its protein product is CASSDAGGKANEKLFF. The variable domain in full, completed from reference TRBV2 and TRBJ1-4, reads EPEVTQTPSHQVTQMGQEVILRCVPISNHLYFYWYRQILGQKVEFLVSFYNNEISEKSEIFDDQFSVERPDGSNFTLKIRSTKLEDSAMYFCASSDAGGKANEKLFFGSGTQLSVL.

Many counts were recorded for this clonotype. The chain uses TRBV7-6 and TRBJ2-6, with D perhaps TRBD1 or TRBD2 (5 bases each). V was trimmed by 1 base and J by 1 base, leaving 5 bases between them. The CDR3 extends over 15 amino acids. Germline values: CDR1 SGHVS, CDR2 FNYEAQ. The CDR3 sequence is CASSLGGSGANVLTF. The CDR3 bases are TGTGCCAGCAGCTTAGGGGGGTCTGGGGCCAACGTCCTGACTTTC.

This clonotype was recorded many times. The chain carries TRBV7-3 and TRBJ1-5, with D possibly being TRBD1 (5 bases). CDR1 is SGHTA and CDR2 is FQGTGA in the germline V gene. Trimming took off 0 bases at V and 4 bases at J, with 10 bases between the two ends. The CDR3 consists of 15 residues. CDR3 DNA: TGTGCCAGCAGCTTAACTGGGGGAGGGAATCAGCCCCAGCATTTT. Its translation: CASSLTGGGNQPQHF. Filled out from reference TRBV7-3 and TRBJ1-5, the complete variable domain reads GAGVSQTPSNKVTEKGKYVELRCDPISGHTALYWYRQSLGQGPEFLIYFQGTGAADDSGLPNDRFFAVRPEGSVSTLKIQRTERGDSAVYLCASSLTGGGNQPQHFGDGTRLSIL.

In its sample, this clonotype was seen many times. The genes are TRBV7-2 and TRBJ1-2; 9 bases fit TRBD1. The J segment lost 8 bases and the V segment lost 1 base, leaving 8 bases of the junction unmatched. This CDR3 comprises 15 residues. Germline assignment: CDR1 SGHTA and CDR2 FQGNSA. The CDR3 nucleotides read TGTGCCAGCAGCTTAGGGTTACAGGGGGCGCAGGGCTACACCTTC. Translation: CASSLGLQGAQGYTF.

This clonotype was counted many times. The rearrangement links TRBV12-3 or TRBV12-4 to TRBJ2-1, with TRBD2 matching over 15 bases. The CDR3 runs to 18 residues. Losses at the gene ends were 4 bases for V and 6 bases for J; bases not matched to a gene: 10. CDR3 nucleotides: TGTGCCAGCAGTTCCCGGACTAGCGGGGGGGACCTCACCAATGAGCAGTTCTTC. Residues: CASSSRTSGGDLTNEQFF.

In this sample, this clonotype turned up a few times. The J gene is TRBJ2-1, the V gene TRBV6-1; weak D call: TRBD2 (7 bases). Germline V lookup: CDR1 MNHNS, CDR2 SASEGT. The CDR3 runs to 15 residues. V lost 4 bases to trimming and J lost 10 bases, with 20 bases between them. The CDR3 is CASSGRSRGAQEQFF. CDR3 nucleotides: TGTGCCAGCAGTGGACGCAGTCGGGGGGCACAGGAGCAGTTCTTC.

This clonotype was seen at least ten times. The chain uses TRBV11-2 and TRBJ2-1; 9 bases map to TRBD2. The J segment lost 7 bases and the V segment lost 5 bases, leaving 18 bases of the junction unmatched. The CDR3 loop spans 18 amino acids. Germline assignment: CDR1 SGHAT and CDR2 FQNNGV. CDR3 in amino acids: CASSTGTSTILSRNEQFF. DNA for the CDR3: TGTGCCAGCAGCACGGGGACTAGCACAATCTTAAGCCGGAATGAGCAGTTCTTC.

This clonotype was observed a handful of times. The rearrangement links TRBV28 to TRBJ2-7; D is perhaps TRBD1 or TRBD2 (5 bases each). Germline V CDR1 and CDR2: MDHEN, SYDVKM. V was trimmed by 8 bases and J by 0 bases, leaving 8 bases between them. CDR3 length: 12 residues. CDR3 nucleotides: TGTGCCAGCGGGACCAACTCCTACGAGCAGTACTTC. Encoded protein: CASGTNSYEQYF.

The rearrangement joins TRBV7-9 to TRBJ1-3, with a possible D match to TRBD1 (5 bases). Germline V gene sequence: CDR1 SEHNR, CDR2 FQNEAQ (reference sequence). V lost 11 bases to trimming and J lost 3 bases, with 23 bases between them. The CDR3 totals 16 residues. Here the CDR3 DNA reads TGTGCCGGCTCTTCGCGCGGGACTGGAATTGGAAACACCATATATTTT. It is translated as CAGSSRGTGIGNTIYF.

The genes are TRBV7-9 and TRBJ2-3, with TRBD1 matching 7 bases. Germline loops: CDR1 SEHNR, CDR2 FQNEAQ (reference sequence). After removal of 4 bases from V and 3 bases from J, the junction contained 7 bases not matched to a gene. This CDR3 is 15 amino acids long. CDR3 bases: TGTGCCAGCAGCTCCGGGACAGATAGAACAGATACGCAGTATTTT. This encodes CASSSGTDRTDTQYF.

Many counts were recorded for this clonotype. The chain has TRBV12-3 or TRBV12-4 and TRBJ2-6; D gene ambiguous. The CDR3 extends over 17 amino acids. Trimming removed 3 bases from V and 0 bases from J, with 12 bases in between. The CDR3 region has the DNA TGTGCCAGCAGTTTTTCGGCCCCGAGCTCTGGGGCCAACGTCCTGACTTTC. Translated, it gives CASSFSAPSSGANVLTF.

This clonotype was counted ten times or more. The chain's CDR3 is CASSLNWEKRFSYEQYF. DNA of the CDR3: TGTGCCAGCAGCTTAAACTGGGAAAAGCGCTTCTCCTACGAGCAGTACTTC. The rearrangement links TRBV11-2 to TRBJ2-7, with D uncertain. With 2 bases removed from V and 0 bases from J, the gap between germline ends came to 17 bases. Germline V gene data show CDR1 as SGHAT and CDR2 as FQNNGV. The CDR3 contains 17 residues.

This chain links TRBV28 with TRBJ1-2; D is ambiguous. V lost 2 bases to trimming and J lost 5 bases, with 9 bases between them. Germline V gene lookup returns CDR1 MDHEN and CDR2 SYDVKM. This CDR3 comprises 13 residues. Here the CDR3 DNA reads TGTGCCAGCAGTTTAAGTCCGGATTATGGCTACACCTTC. As protein: CASSLSPDYGYTF.

This clonotype came up a few times. This chain joins TRBV6-1 and TRBJ1-5; TRBD1 matches at 7 bases. With 3 bases clipped from V and 3 bases from J, the junction kept 5 bases outside the gene matches. Germline CDR1 reads MNHNS; CDR2 reads SASEGT. The CDR3 is made up of 15 amino acids. The CDR3 nucleotides read TGTGCCAGCAGTGAGACAGGGATGCCCAATCAGCCCCAGCATTTT. The encoded protein is CASSETGMPNQPQHF.